The rows below give T cell receptor beta chains drawn from one sample of a study of T-cell reconstitution after alpha-beta-depleted transplantation in children. A single record per CDR3 protein comes from TCRdb applying MiXCR to the PCR reads. This sample carries 200,000 to 300,000 distinct CDR3 sequences, roughly a quarter of them seen once, and the ten largest clones take more than 2%. Sequenced here: PBMCs, sampled before TCRalphabeta/CD19-depleted stem cell transplant. Source of these receptors: a girl aged 2-15 years with Fanconi anemia, due to receive a stem cell transplant. The CDR3 runs from the conserved cysteine through the conserved F or W. D genes are given only for firm matches. A row's size may be missing; if present it is once, few, many or a size class.

length	V	size	D	J	DNA	CDR3
16	TRBV18	-	-	TRBJ1-2	TGTGCCAGCTCGGAAGTGGGGCAGCGATTTAACTATGGCTACACCTTC	CASSEVGQRFNYGYTF
12	TRBV29-1	many	TRBD2	TRBJ2-3	TGCAGCGTTGAGGGGGGGACAGATACGCAGTATTTT	CSVEGGTDTQYF
17	TRBV4-2	-	TRBD1	TRBJ1-2	TGTGCCAGCAGCCAAGACGTCCCGGGACAGGGAAACTATGGCTACACCTTC	CASSQDVPGQGNYGYTF
15	TRBV14	-	TRBD2	TRBJ2-7	TGTGCCAGCAGCCCAGCAGCGGGAGGCCATTACGAGCAGTACTTC	CASSPAAGGHYEQYF
14	TRBV6-4	-	-	TRBJ2-1	TGTGCCAGCGCAGGGACAATCTTCTACAATGAGCAGTTCTTC	CASAGTIFYNEQFF
17	TRBV12-3/TRBV12-4	many	-	TRBJ2-4	TGTGCCAGCAGTTTAGGGGCGGCAGAATATTGGGCCAACATTCAGTACTTC	CASSLGAAEYWANIQYF
17	TRBV7-6	-	-	TRBJ1-5	TGTGCCAGCAGCTTAGGTAAGGGGACTACATCCAATCAGCCCCAGCATTTT	CASSLGKGTTSNQPQHF
14	TRBV13	many	-	TRBJ2-7	TGTGCCAGCAGCTTATACGGGACACTTTACGAGCAGTACTTC	CASSLYGTLYEQYF
13	TRBV20-1	-	-	TRBJ1-5	TGCAGTGCTAGAGCAGGGGGCAATCAGCCCCAGCATTTT	CSARAGGNQPQHF
16	TRBV7-2	many	-	TRBJ2-3	TGTGCCAGCAGCAGAAGGTCCTCCCGTAGCACAGATACGCAGTATTTT	CASSRRSSRSTDTQYF
16	TRBV12-3/TRBV12-4	-	-	TRBJ1-5	TGTGCCAGCAGAACGGACACTGCGTATAGCAATCAGCCCCAGCATTTT	CASRTDTAYSNQPQHF
16	TRBV10-3	few	TRBD2	TRBJ2-1	TGTGCCATCAGTGAGTCAATGCGGGAGGTTTGGGATGAGCAGTTCTTC	CAISESMREVWDEQFF
14	TRBV29-1	-	TRBD1	TRBJ2-2	TGCAGCGTGGCAACAGGGGTGAACACCGGGGAGCTGTTTTTT	CSVATGVNTGELFF
14	TRBV6-5	many	TRBD1	TRBJ2-7	TGTGCCAGCAGTTACTCAGAACAGGGGGCTCGACAGTACTTC	CASSYSEQGARQYF
15	TRBV6-5	many	-	TRBJ1-6	TGTGCCAGCAGTTCGGCCGGGACAAGGAATTCACCCCTCCACTTT	CASSSAGTRNSPLHF
13	TRBV12-3/TRBV12-4	many	TRBD2	TRBJ2-1	TGTGCCAGCAGGGCGGGAGGGGAGTATGAGCAGTTCTTC	CASRAGGEYEQFF
16	TRBV6-1	many	-	TRBJ1-6	TGTGCCAGCAGTGTTCATAGGAGCTCCTATAATTCACCCCTCCACTTT	CASSVHRSSYNSPLHF
12	TRBV10-2	few	-	TRBJ1-2	TGCGCCAGCAGCCCGACAGACTATGTGGGGACCTTC	CASSPTDYVGTF
13	TRBV29-1	-	-	TRBJ2-2	TGCAGCGGGGCCAGGGGGGACACCGGGGAGCTGTTTTTT	CSGARGDTGELFF
15	TRBV29-1	many	TRBD2	TRBJ2-5	TGCAGCGTTCCGGCGGGGACTAGCGGACAAGAGACCCAGTACTTC	CSVPAGTSGQETQYF
17	TRBV28	many	TRBD2	TRBJ2-1	TGTGCCAGCAGCACCCCCGGACTAGCGGGAGCTTACAATGAGCAGTTCTTC	CASSTPGLAGAYNEQFF
13	TRBV29-1	few	-	TRBJ2-3	TGCAGCGTTGGGGGGGGCGCGCCGGATACGCAGTATTTT	CSVGGGAPDTQYF
17	TRBV28	-	TRBD2	TRBJ2-3	TGTGCCAGCAGACTCGACATACTAGCGGGGAGCACAGATACGCAGTATTTT	CASRLDILAGSTDTQYF
18	TRBV5-1	many	TRBD2	TRBJ2-1	TGCGCCAGCAGCATGGGACTAGCGGGAGGGACATCCTACAATGAGCAGTTCTTC	CASSMGLAGGTSYNEQFF
13	TRBV11-3	-	-	TRBJ2-1	TGTGCCAGCAGCCCACCTCTAGGCAATGAGCAGTTCTTC	CASSPPLGNEQFF
12	TRBV20-1	many	-	TRBJ2-3	TGCAGTGCACTTTATGCCCCATCGGCGCAGTATTTT	CSALYAPSAQYF